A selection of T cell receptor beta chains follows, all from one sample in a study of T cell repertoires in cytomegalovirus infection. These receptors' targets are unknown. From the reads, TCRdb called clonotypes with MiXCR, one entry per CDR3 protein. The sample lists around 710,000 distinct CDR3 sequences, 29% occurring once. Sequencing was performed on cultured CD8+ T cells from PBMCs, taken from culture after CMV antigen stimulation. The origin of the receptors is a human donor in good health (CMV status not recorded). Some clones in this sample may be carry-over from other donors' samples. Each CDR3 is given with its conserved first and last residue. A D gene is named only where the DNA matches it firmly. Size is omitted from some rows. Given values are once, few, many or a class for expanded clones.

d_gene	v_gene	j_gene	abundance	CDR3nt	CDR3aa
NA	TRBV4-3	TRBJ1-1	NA	TGCGCCAGCAGCCAAGATGGGGGGAAGGCTTTCTTT	CASSQDGGKAFF
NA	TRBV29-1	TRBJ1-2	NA	TGCAGCGTTGAAGAACGGGGGTATGGCTACACCTTC	CSVEERGYGYTF
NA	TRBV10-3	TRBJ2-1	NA	TGTGCCATCAAGGTGGGAGGGGGCGACTACAATGAGCAGTTCTTC	CAIKVGGGDYNEQFF
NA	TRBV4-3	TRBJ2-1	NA	TGCGCCAGCAGCCAAGAAAGGTTCTCGGGGAATGAGCAGTTCTTC	CASSQERFSGNEQFF
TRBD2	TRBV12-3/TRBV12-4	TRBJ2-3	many	TGTGCCAGCAGTTTAGATACGGGGAGGGGTAAAAGGGATACGCAGTATTTT	CASSLDTGRGKRDTQYF
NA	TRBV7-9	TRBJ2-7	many	TGTGCCAGCAGCTTAGGGGGTGCGGACAGCTACGAGCAGTACTTC	CASSLGGADSYEQYF
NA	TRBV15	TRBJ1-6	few	TGTGCCACCAGCAGAGATCGGAGTCCCCTCCACTTT	CATSRDRSPLHF
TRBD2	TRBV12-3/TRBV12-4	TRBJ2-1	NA	TGTGCCAGCAGCCGTAGCGGGGGGGCCACCTACAATGAGCAGTTCTTC	CASSRSGGATYNEQFF
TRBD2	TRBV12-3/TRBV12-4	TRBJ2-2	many	TGTGCCAGCAGCCCCGCACCCGGGCGGGGGGGTGCCGGGGAGCTGTTTTTT	CASSPAPGRGGAGELFF
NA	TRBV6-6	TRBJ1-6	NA	TGTGCCAGCAGAACCGGAGGGGGTAATTCACCCCTCCACTTT	CASRTGGGNSPLHF
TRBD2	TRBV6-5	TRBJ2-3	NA	TGTGCCAGCAGTTACGTGCCTAGCGGGGGCACAGATACGCAGTATTTT	CASSYVPSGGTDTQYF
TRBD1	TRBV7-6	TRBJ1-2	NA	TGTGCCATTGGGACAGGGGATGGCTACACCTTC	CAIGTGDGYTF
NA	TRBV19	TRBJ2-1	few	TGTGCCAGTAGTATAGAATTCGCTAGCGATGAGCAGTTCTTC	CASSIEFASDEQFF
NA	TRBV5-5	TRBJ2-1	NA	TGTGCCAGCAGCTTGCGGACGGGCTATTCCTACAATGAGCAGTTCTTC	CASSLRTGYSYNEQFF
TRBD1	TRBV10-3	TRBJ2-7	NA	TGTGCCATCAGTGAAAACAGGGGTACCTACGAGCAGTACTTC	CAISENRGTYEQYF
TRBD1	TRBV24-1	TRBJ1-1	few	TGTGCCACCAGCGAAGGGGGCCAGGCCACTGAAGCTTTCTTT	CATSEGGQATEAFF
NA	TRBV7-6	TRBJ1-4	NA	TGTGCCAGCAGCCCGGGGGGGAGTGGGGAAAAACTGTTTTTT	CASSPGGSGEKLFF
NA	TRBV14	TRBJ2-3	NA	TGTGCCAGCAGCCAAGGGTATCGGGCTAATACAGATACGCAGTATTTT	CASSQGYRANTDTQYF
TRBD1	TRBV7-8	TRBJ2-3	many	TGTGCCAGCAGCATAAGGACAGGGGCCCCAGATACGCAGTATTTT	CASSIRTGAPDTQYF
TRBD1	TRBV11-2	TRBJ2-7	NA	TGTGCCAGCAGCGTGACAGGGGTCCACGAGCAGTACTTC	CASSVTGVHEQYF
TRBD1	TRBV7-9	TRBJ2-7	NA	TGTGCCAGCAGCTCCTCCCTAGTACGGGCGGGACAGGGCGAGCAGTACTTC	CASSSSLVRAGQGEQYF
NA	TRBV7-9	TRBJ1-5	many	TGTGCCAGTAGCGCGGGGGGCAGGGGAAACAATCAGCCCCAGCATTTT	CASSAGGRGNNQPQHF
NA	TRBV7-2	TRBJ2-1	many	TGTGCCAGCAGTCCGGTGGGCCTATACAATGAGCAGTTCTTC	CASSPVGLYNEQFF
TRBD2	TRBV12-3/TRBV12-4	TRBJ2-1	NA	TGTGCCAGCACCCCCCTTTGGGCGGGGGTAAACAATGAGCAGTTCTTC	CASTPLWAGVNNEQFF
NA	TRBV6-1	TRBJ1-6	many	TGTGCCAGCAGTGACAAGAGCTCCTATAATTCACCCCTCCACTTT	CASSDKSSYNSPLHF
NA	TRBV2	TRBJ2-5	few	TGTGCCAGCAGTGAAGAGGCCTACTCGACATGGATCACGGAGACCCAGTACTTC	CASSEEAYSTWITETQYF
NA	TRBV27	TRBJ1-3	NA	TGTGCCAGCACGGACGGAAACACCATATATTTT	CASTDGNTIYF
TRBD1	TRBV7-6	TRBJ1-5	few	TGTGCCAGCAGCTTATCCCCCCCAGACAGGGCGATCAATCAGCCCCAGCATTTT	CASSLSPPDRAINQPQHF
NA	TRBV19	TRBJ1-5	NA	TGTGCCAGTACGGATTGGGATCAGCCCCAGCATTTT	CASTDWDQPQHF
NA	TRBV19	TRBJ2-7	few	TGTGCCAGTAGTATAGCCTTGCTTAGCTACGAGCAGTACTTC	CASSIALLSYEQYF
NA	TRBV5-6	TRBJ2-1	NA	TGTGCCAGCAGCCGAGGGGGTGTTGACAGTCTAGAAAACAATGAGCAGTTCTTC	CASSRGGVDSLENNEQFF
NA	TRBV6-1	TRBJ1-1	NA	TGTGCCAGCAGTGGGTGGGGGGAGAAGACTGAAGCTTTCTTT	CASSGWGEKTEAFF
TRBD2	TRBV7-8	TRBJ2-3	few	TGTGCCAGCAGCCCTACGGGAGCGGGGGGGCGGCTGTATTTT	CASSPTGAGGRLYF
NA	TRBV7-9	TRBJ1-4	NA	TGTGCCAGCAGCAACGAAAGGGGCTTTGAAGAAAAACTGTTTTTT	CASSNERGFEEKLFF
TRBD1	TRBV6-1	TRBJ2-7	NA	TGTGCCAGCAGTGAAGGTTTCAGGGGGTCCGAGCAGTACTTC	CASSEGFRGSEQYF
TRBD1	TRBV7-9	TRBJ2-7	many	TGTGCCAGCACCCTCGGGACAGGATTCTACGAGCAGTACTTC	CASTLGTGFYEQYF
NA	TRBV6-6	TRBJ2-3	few	TGTGCCAGCATGTATGGGGAGCTCACAGATACGCAGTATTTT	CASMYGELTDTQYF
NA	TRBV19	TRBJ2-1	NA	TGTGCCATCTCGGTAGGGGTTACCGGCAATGAGCAGTTCTTC	CAISVGVTGNEQFF
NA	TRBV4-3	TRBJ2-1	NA	TGCGCCAGCAGCCAATATCAGGGAGGCGAGCAGTTCTTC	CASSQYQGGEQFF
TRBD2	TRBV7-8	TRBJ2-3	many	TGTGCCAGCAGCTTTTTTGGACTAGCGGGGTCCGCGGATACGCAGTATTTT	CASSFFGLAGSADTQYF
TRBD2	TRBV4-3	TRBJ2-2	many	TGCGCCAGCAGCCAAGAGCGCGGGGGACCCACCGGGGAGCTGTTTTTT	CASSQERGGPTGELFF
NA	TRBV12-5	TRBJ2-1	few	TGTGCTAGTGGTTTGGTACGGGGGAGCTCCTACAATGAGCAGTTCTTC	CASGLVRGSSYNEQFF
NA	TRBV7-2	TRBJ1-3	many	TGTGCCAGCAGCTTAGGCCCAGGCAACTCTGGAAACACCATATATTTT	CASSLGPGNSGNTIYF
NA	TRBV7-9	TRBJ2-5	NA	TGTGCCAGCGGGGCTAGCCGCGAACAGGAGACCCAGTACTTC	CASGASREQETQYF
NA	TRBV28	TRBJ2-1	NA	TGTGCCAGCAGTTTAGAGACACAGTACAATGAGCAGTTCTTC	CASSLETQYNEQFF
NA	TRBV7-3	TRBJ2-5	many	TGTGCCAGCAGCTCGGCAGGGGGGGAGACCCAGTACTTC	CASSSAGGETQYF
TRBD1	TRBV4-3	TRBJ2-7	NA	TGCGCCAGCAGTCTCCAGGGGGTCCAGCCGAGAGAGCAGTACTTC	CASSLQGVQPREQYF
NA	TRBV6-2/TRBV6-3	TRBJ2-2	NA	TGTGCCAGCAGCCTAAAAGAGGGGGCCGGGGAGCTGTTTTTT	CASSLKEGAGELFF
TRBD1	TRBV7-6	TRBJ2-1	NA	TGTGCCAGCAGAGCCGGGACAGGGCCAAATGAGCAGTTCTTC	CASRAGTGPNEQFF
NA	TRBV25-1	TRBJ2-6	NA	TGTGCCAGCAGTGATCGAGGACCGCAGAGCTCTGGGGCCAACGTCCTGACTTTC	CASSDRGPQSSGANVLTF
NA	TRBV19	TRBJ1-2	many	TGTGCCAGTAGTATAGGGGCGGACCACTATGGCTACACCTTC	CASSIGADHYGYTF
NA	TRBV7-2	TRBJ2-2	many	TGTGCCAGCAGCTTAGAGAACACCGGGGAGCTGTTTTTT	CASSLENTGELFF
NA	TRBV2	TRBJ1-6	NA	TGTGCCAGCACTATGACCTCCTATAATTCACCCCTCCACTTT	CASTMTSYNSPLHF